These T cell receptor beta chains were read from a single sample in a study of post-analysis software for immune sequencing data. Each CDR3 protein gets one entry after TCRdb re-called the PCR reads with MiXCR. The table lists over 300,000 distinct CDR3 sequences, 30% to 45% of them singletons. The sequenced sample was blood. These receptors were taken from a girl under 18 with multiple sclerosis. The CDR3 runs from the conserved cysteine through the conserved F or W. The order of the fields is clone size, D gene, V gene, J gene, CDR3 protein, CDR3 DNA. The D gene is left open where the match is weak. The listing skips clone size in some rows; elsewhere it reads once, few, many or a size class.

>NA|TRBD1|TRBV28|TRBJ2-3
CASSIHRGDTQYF
TGTGCCAGCAGTATCCACAGGGGAGATACGCAGTATTTT
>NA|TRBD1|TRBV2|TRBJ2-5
CASRLTGRETQYF
TGTGCCAGCAGGCTGACAGGGAGAGAGACCCAGTACTTC
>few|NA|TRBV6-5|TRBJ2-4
CASSWGPDRKNIQYF
TGTGCCAGCAGTTGGGGGCCCGATCGGAAAAACATTCAGTACTTC
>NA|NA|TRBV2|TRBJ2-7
CASNVRGSYEQYF
TGTGCCAGCAACGTTCGGGGCTCCTACGAGCAGTACTTC
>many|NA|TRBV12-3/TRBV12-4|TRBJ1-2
CASSLLGYGYTF
TGTGCCAGCAGTTTACTAGGGTATGGCTACACCTTC
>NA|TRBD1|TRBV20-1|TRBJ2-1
CSARDPGGLGQFF
TGCAGTGCTAGGGACCCAGGGGGTTTGGGGCAGTTCTTC
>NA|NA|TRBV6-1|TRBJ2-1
CASRLTRSSYNEQFF
TGTGCCAGCAGGTTGACCAGAAGTTCCTACAATGAGCAGTTCTTC
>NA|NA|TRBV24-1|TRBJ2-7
CTTSDLYEQYF
TGTACCACCAGTGATTTATACGAGCAGTACTTC
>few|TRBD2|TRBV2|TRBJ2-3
CASSVRAGGTDTQYF
TGTGCCAGCAGTGTGAGAGCGGGGGGCACAGATACGCAGTATTTT
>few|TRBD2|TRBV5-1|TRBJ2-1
CASSLAAGGSILYNEQFF
TGCGCCAGCAGCTTGGCAGCGGGCGGGAGTATACTTTACAATGAGCAGTTCTTC
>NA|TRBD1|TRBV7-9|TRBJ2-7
CASSSTDRGFPWGEQYF
TGTGCCAGCAGCTCCACGGACAGGGGGTTTCCCTGGGGCGAGCAGTACTTC
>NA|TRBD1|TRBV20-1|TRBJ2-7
CSASRDRGAYEQYF
TGCAGTGCTAGTCGAGACAGGGGGGCCTACGAGCAGTACTTC
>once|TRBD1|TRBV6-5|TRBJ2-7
CASSPGQGAVEQYF
TGTGCCAGCAGTCCGGGACAGGGGGCCGTCGAGCAGTACTTC
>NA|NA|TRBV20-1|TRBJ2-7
CSARDIRAASSYEQYF
TGCAGTGCTAGAGATATTAGGGCAGCGAGCTCCTACGAGCAGTACTTC
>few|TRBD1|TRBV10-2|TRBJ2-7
CASLTGLEQYF
TGCGCCAGCTTGACAGGGTTAGAGCAGTACTTC
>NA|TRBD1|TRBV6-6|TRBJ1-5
CASSWDRGVGQPQHF
TGTGCCAGCAGTTGGGACAGGGGTGTCGGTCAGCCCCAGCATTTT
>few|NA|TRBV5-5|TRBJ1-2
CASSGGNDGYTF
TGTGCCAGCAGTGGGGGAAACGATGGCTACACCTTC
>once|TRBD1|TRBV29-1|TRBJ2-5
CSVEARTGKETQYF
TGCAGCGTTGAAGCTCGGACAGGAAAAGAGACCCAGTACTTC
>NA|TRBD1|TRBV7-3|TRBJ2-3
CASSPGQDLTDTQYF
TGTGCCAGCAGCCCGGGACAGGACCTCACAGATACGCAGTATTTT
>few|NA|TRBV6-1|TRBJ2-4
CASSEYINIQYF
TGTGCCAGCAGTGAATACATAAACATTCAGTACTTC
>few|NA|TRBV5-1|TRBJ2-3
CASSSGLFPTDTQYF
TGCGCCAGCAGCTCCGGACTATTCCCGACAGATACGCAGTATTTT
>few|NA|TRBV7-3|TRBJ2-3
CASSPWGQITDTQYF
TGTGCCAGCAGCCCATGGGGGCAGATCACAGATACGCAGTATTTT
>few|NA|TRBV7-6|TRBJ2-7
CASSLADTFTYEQYF
TGTGCCAGCAGCTTAGCAGACACGTTCACCTACGAGCAGTACTTC